This T cell receptor beta chain emerged from a study of T cell responses to AZD1222 COVID-19 vaccine (dated by TCRdb to about 2021). Background on the whole study: A total of 230 or so trial participants underwent TCR sequencing, of whom roughly 210 received two doses of AZD1222 and about 26 received two doses of the MenACWY control vaccine. Trial participants were enrolled by age into subgroups of 18-55, 56-69 and 70-plus years, and 148, 28 and 57 TCR-sequenced participants, respectively, were included in these subgroups.

To note about this clone: Its antigen is still unknown. Qualities for individual bases were not recorded, and no much larger clone is one base off.

General conclusions and limits of the study: Participants were mostly white British, with more females than males. The authors suggested clonal diversity may have been underestimated. The 56-69-year group was small, and its depth increase did not reach significance, likely because of low power. Epitopes outside the regions mutated in the B.1.351 and B.1.1.7 variants were reportedly recognized by nearly half of the unique spike-specific TCRs. Because no day 14 peak-response samples were available, the repertoires could be characterized only after the peak T cell response. CD4 TCRs associated with the vaccine covered the entire spike protein, and the dominant responses were in regions 160-218 and 743-854. Conclusions about previously exposed vaccinees were limited because only six AZD1222 recipients were SARS-CoV-2 seropositive at baseline. After two AZD1222 doses, spike-specific TCR breadth and depth were significantly higher than at day 0 and than in MenACWY recipients.

The CDR3 regions of human TCRbeta chains were analyzed by immunosequencing. For the original study's pipeline: Repertoire TCRs were matched against a reference library of SARS-CoV-2-specific TCRs generated with the MIRA antigen-specificity platform. Breadth was defined as the fraction of unique TCRs that were SARS-CoV-2-associated, and depth was defined as the fraction of total T cells that were SARS-CoV-2-associated. Using the MIRA data, every spike-specific TCR was mapped to the spike region that the TCR reacted to and assigned to either a CD4 or a CD8 class. Log10-transformed breadth and depth values were compared by one-way ANOVA with Sidak's multiple comparisons tests. The table comes from immuneACCESS by way of TCRdb, which keeps in-frame sequences with V and J called. Part of the clones is missing from these tables; in studies checked, under half for an unresolved V gene and the rest for unknown reasons. V and J calls and clone size come straight from that table; D and trimming were deduced from the DNA. The sample profile shows 70,000 or so clones; 83% of them were found once. The ten largest account for roughly 6.5% of the sample.

The CDR3 sequence holds 18 residues, the cysteine and phenylalanine included. The only DNA kept is the CDR3, 54 bases in frame from the first base. The junction shows trimming of 0 bases on V and 10 bases on J, and the gene matches do not reach 14 bases of it. CDR1 and CDR2 were assigned from the germline V gene as LGHNA and YSLEER. This specimen's time point label, per the study, means: about 28 days (+/-7) after the second vaccine dose. Because spike-specific TCR depth and breadth did not differ between the two schedules, AZD1222 recipients who got a second dose at roughly 4 weeks were pooled with those who got a second dose at roughly 12 weeks. The vaccinee samples were drawn from two UK trials, COV001 and COV002, one of which was a single-blind randomized controlled phase 2/3 trial testing AZD1222 (ChAdOx1 nCoV-19) in healthy adults. For TCRbeta chain sequencing, PBMC samples from trial participants were taken at day 0 and at day 28 after the second dose.

The receptor chain draws on TRBV4-3 and TRBJ1-4; TRBD1 lines up with 10 middle nucleotides. This TCR came from an adult who received the AZD1222 COVID-19 vaccine. The specimen comprised peripheral blood, sampled 28 days after the second AZD1222 dose. The CDR3 protein: CASSQDPRGQGKLGKLFF. Read as DNA, the sequence is TGCGCCAGCAGCCAAGATCCCAGGGGACAGGGGAAACTAGGAAAACTGTTTTTT.